This is a list of T cell receptor beta chains from one sample in a study of shared clonotypes between healthy human individuals. Using immunoSEQ multiplex PCR, the repertoire was profiled, and TCRdb retains in-frame clones only, with some absent. The repertoire has about a million clones, roughly 80% of them found once; the top ten carry roughly 0.82%. Source material: memory CD4+ T cells from PBMCs. Receptor source: a man aged 18 to 30 in good health. Some clones in this sample may be carry-over from other donors' samples. Each CDR3 is given without its conserved first and last residue. Each record gives: clone size, V gene, J gene, D gene, CDR3 protein. D genes are given only for firm matches. Clone size is stated in some rows and not others, as once, few, many or a class when expanded.

abundance: many
v_gene: TRBV4-2
j_gene: TRBJ2-2
d_gene: TRBD2
CDR3aa: ASSQASGTNTGELF

abundance: NA
v_gene: TRBV2
j_gene: TRBJ1-3
d_gene: NA
CDR3aa: ASRLVNSGNTIY

abundance: few
v_gene: TRBV30
j_gene: TRBJ1-2
d_gene: NA
CDR3aa: AWNLGDYGYT

abundance: NA
v_gene: TRBV28
j_gene: TRBJ2-7
d_gene: NA
CDR3aa: ASSLSPYGGSDEQY

abundance: NA
v_gene: TRBV4-2
j_gene: TRBJ1-2
d_gene: NA
CDR3aa: ASSQADALGSGYT

abundance: once
v_gene: TRBV7-2
j_gene: TRBJ2-7
d_gene: NA
CDR3aa: ASSLVGSPI

abundance: NA
v_gene: TRBV19
j_gene: TRBJ1-4
d_gene: TRBD1
CDR3aa: ASYGTGVDEKLF

abundance: NA
v_gene: TRBV7-3
j_gene: TRBJ2-2
d_gene: NA
CDR3aa: ASSPEGDRELF

abundance: NA
v_gene: TRBV12-5
j_gene: TRBJ2-1
d_gene: NA
CDR3aa: ASGLTPGAGRSSYNEQF

abundance: NA
v_gene: TRBV27
j_gene: TRBJ1-1
d_gene: TRBD1
CDR3aa: ASSLAPGGYTEAF

abundance: few
v_gene: TRBV2
j_gene: TRBJ2-1
d_gene: NA
CDR3aa: ASSRDEQF